The 5 T cell receptor beta chains in this list originate from one sample, sequenced in a study of blood T cell repertoires in COVID-19. Measured with immunoSEQ multiplex PCR; TCRdb has only the in-frame clones, and not every one. This sample has 150,000 to 250,000 clones, with around 82% found just once. The source material was PBMCs or T cells enriched from blood (not recorded which). The receptors stem from a man between 40 and 49 years old who had recovered from COVID-19.

This clone was picked up one time. The chain is built from TRBV10-2 and TRBJ1-1; 11 nucleotides match TRBD1. V dropped 2 bases and J dropped 10; count of bases not matched to a gene: 3. Germline CDR1 and CDR2: WSHSY and SAAADI. CDR3 length equals 13 residues. Here the CDR3 DNA reads TGCGCCAGCAGTGAGCCGGACAGGGGGCGAGCTTTCTTT. Amino acids: CASSEPDRGRAFF.

To note about this clone: Distinct nucleotide sequences in the sample also encode this CDR3. This rearrangement joins TRBV12-3 or TRBV12-4 to TRBJ1-2, with D maybe TRBD1 (5 bases). There are 13 residues in the CDR3. V was cut by 5 bases and J by 3 bases, with 10 bases left in between. CDR3 sequence reads: CASSLGGDYGYTF. Here the CDR3 DNA reads TGTGCCAGCAGTCTTGGGGGGGACTATGGCTACACCTTC.

This chain joins TRBV7-9 and TRBJ2-7; no reliable D call. This CDR3 contains 13 residues. Germline lookup yields CDR1 SEHNR and CDR2 FQNEAQ (reference sequence). V lost 5 bases and J lost 2, with 10 bases in between. The CDR3 DNA is TGTGCCAGCAGCCAAGGTAGCCCCTACGAGCAGTACTTC. Translation gives CASSQGSPYEQYF.

Here the CDR3 reads CASSLLASGDAYNEQFF. Here the CDR3 DNA reads TGTGCCAGCAGCTTGTTGGCTAGCGGGGATGCCTACAATGAGCAGTTCTTC. V and J are TRBV5-4 and TRBJ2-1; 9 bases agree with TRBD2. CDR1 and CDR2 (germline): SGHNT, YYREEE (reference sequence). The CDR3 has 17 amino acids. J was trimmed by 2 bases and V by 1 base; bases with no gene match: 7. Combining the CDR3 with reference TRBV5-4 and TRBJ2-1 gives the whole variable domain ETGVTQSPTHLIKTRGQQVTLRCSSQSGHNTVSWYQQALGQGPQFIFQYYREEENGRGNFPPRFSGLQFPNYSSELNVNALELDDSALYLCASSLLASGDAYNEQFFGPGTRLTVL.

This clone was detected a few times. This rearrangement joins TRBV10-3 to TRBJ2-2; the match to TRBD1 covers 7 bases. The CDR3 sequence is 15 residues long. Trimming cost V 3 bases and J 6 bases; bases outside gene matches: 7. Germline CDR1 is ENHRY and CDR2 is SYGVKD. For the CDR3, the DNA is TGTGCCATCAGTGAAAAGACAGGGTACCCCGGGGAGCTGTTTTTT. It is translated as CAISEKTGYPGELFF.